The rows below give T cell receptor beta chains drawn from one sample of a study of blood T cell repertoires in COVID-19. Here immunoSEQ multiplex PCR was the method, and the copy in TCRdb shows in-frame clones only, minus some. The table has 95,000 to 150,000 clones, 65% to 85% seen once; the top ten hold 15% to 20%. Sequenced: peripheral blood. The receptors come from a young man with COVID-19, enrolled during active disease. Each CDR3 is given with its conserved first and last residue. D genes are given only for firm matches. For some rows the clone size is stated as once, few or many, or as a class when expanded; others skip it.

clone_size,cdr3_length,j_call,v_call,d_call,cdr3_nt,cdr3_aa
.,12,TRBJ2-3,TRBV30,.,TGTGCCTACCTGACACACACAGATACGCAGTATTTT,CAYLTHTDTQYF
.,12,TRBJ2-1,TRBV30,TRBD1,TGTGCCTGGACGGGACAGGGTCGGTTGGAGTTCTTC,CAWTGQGRLEFF
.,15,TRBJ2-1,TRBV3-1/TRBV3-2,TRBD2,TGTGCCAGCAGCCTTCGGACTAGCGTGAACAATGAGCAGTTCTTC,CASSLRTSVNNEQFF
.,15,TRBJ2-7,TRBV28,TRBD1,TGTGCCAGCAGTTTTTCCCCCGGGACAGCCTACGAGCAGTACTTC,CASSFSPGTAYEQYF
once,14,TRBJ2-2,TRBV5-8,.,TGTGCCAGCAGCCTCCAGGGGAGCACCGGGGAGCTGTTTTTT,CASSLQGSTGELFF
few,11,TRBJ1-1,TRBV28,.,TGTGCCACAGGGGATTACACTGAAGCTTTCTTT,CATGDYTEAFF
once,14,TRBJ2-3,TRBV29-1,TRBD2,TGCAGCGAGATAGCGGGGGCCAGCACAGATACGCAGTATTTT,CSEIAGASTDTQYF
few,17,TRBJ2-3,TRBV4-2,TRBD2,TGTGCCAGCAGCCCACAAATGCGGGAGTGGGGCACAGATACGCAGTATTTT,CASSPQMREWGTDTQYF
.,13,TRBJ2-1,TRBV29-1,.,TGCAGCGTTGTGGGCAGGGCCTACAATGAGCAGTTCTTC,CSVVGRAYNEQFF
.,12,TRBJ2-1,TRBV5-1,.,TGCGCCAGCAGCTACTCGCCAAATGAGCAGTTCTTC,CASSYSPNEQFF
.,11,TRBJ2-7,TRBV12-3/TRBV12-4,.,TGTGCCAGCAGTTCTAGGTACGAGCAGTACTTC,CASSSRYEQYF
.,17,TRBJ2-3,TRBV5-4,TRBD2,TGTGCCAGCAGCTTGGGACTAGCGGGAGAGGGCACAGATACGCAGTATTTT,CASSLGLAGEGTDTQYF
.,16,TRBJ2-3,TRBV4-2,TRBD2,TGTGCCAGCAGCCGAACCCTAGCGGGAAGCACAGATACGCAGTATTTT,CASSRTLAGSTDTQYF
.,14,TRBJ1-1,TRBV7-6,TRBD1,TGTGCCAGCAGCTTAGAGGCAGGGGGGCTTGAAGCTTTCTTT,CASSLEAGGLEAFF
.,14,TRBJ1-5,TRBV30,.,TGTGCCTGGAGGAAAGAGGGGGAAGGTCAGCCCCAGCATTTT,CAWRKEGEGQPQHF
.,15,TRBJ2-3,TRBV7-8,.,TGTGCCAGCAGCTTAGGATTTCGGGATCCAGATACGCAGTATTTT,CASSLGFRDPDTQYF
.,15,TRBJ2-3,TRBV29-1,TRBD2,TGCAGCGTTGAAGGACTAGCGGGGAATGAAGATACGCAGTATTTT,CSVEGLAGNEDTQYF
.,11,TRBJ2-7,TRBV5-1,.,TGCGCCAGCAGCCCGGGATGGGAGCAGTACTTC,CASSPGWEQYF
.,15,TRBJ1-4,TRBV28,TRBD1,TGTGCCAGCAGTTCCCCGGGACAGGGACTCGAAAAACTGTTTTTT,CASSSPGQGLEKLFF
.,15,TRBJ2-1,TRBV5-4,TRBD1,TGTGCCAGCAGCCCGACCACACAGGGGGCTGGTGAGCAGTTCTTC,CASSPTTQGAGEQFF
.,14,TRBJ1-1,TRBV9,.,TGTGCCAGCAGCCCTCAGGTATCCAACACTGAAGCTTTCTTT,CASSPQVSNTEAFF
.,13,TRBJ1-5,TRBV30,.,TGTGCCTGGAGTGTAGGGGGGGATAAGCCCCAGCATTTT,CAWSVGGDKPQHF
.,17,TRBJ1-1,TRBV5-4,.,TGTGCCAGCAGCTTGGTGGCATGGGGTGGCGACAGCACTGAAGCTTTCTTT,CASSLVAWGGDSTEAFF
.,15,TRBJ2-1,TRBV28,TRBD2,TGTGCCAGCGGCCCCGGGACTAGCGAAAGGGATGAGCAGTTCTTC,CASGPGTSERDEQFF
few,13,TRBJ2-7,TRBV11-2,.,TGTGCCAGCAGCTTAGACTCCCCCTACGAGCAGTACTTC,CASSLDSPYEQYF
.,14,TRBJ1-1,TRBV5-1,TRBD1,TGCGCCAGCAGCATCCCACAGGGGGGCACTGAAGCTTTCTTT,CASSIPQGGTEAFF
.,13,TRBJ2-7,TRBV27,.,TGTGCCAGCAGTTTAACTAGGAGCTACGAGCAGTACTTC,CASSLTRSYEQYF
.,17,TRBJ1-6,TRBV30,TRBD1,TGTGCCTGGAGTAGGCGCCTAGGACAGGGGGTCGGTTCACCCCTCCACTTT,CAWSRRLGQGVGSPLHF
.,16,TRBJ2-5,TRBV15,TRBD1,TGTGCCACCAGCAGAGAAGGCGGGACAGGTGGAGAGACCCAGTACTTC,CATSREGGTGGETQYF
.,13,TRBJ1-3,TRBV30,.,TGTGCCTCGGCCGACAGTACTGGAAACACCATATATTTT,CASADSTGNTIYF
.,13,TRBJ1-2,TRBV2,TRBD1,TGTGCCAGCAGTGGGACAGGGGAGTATGGCTACACCTTC,CASSGTGEYGYTF
once,14,TRBJ1-5,TRBV27,.,TGTGCCAGCAGTTTCGGACAGCATAATCAGCCCCAGCATTTT,CASSFGQHNQPQHF
.,14,TRBJ2-3,TRBV7-9,.,TGTGCCAGCAGCTTAGGTGGCAGCGCGGATACGCAGTATTTT,CASSLGGSADTQYF
.,14,TRBJ1-2,TRBV2,TRBD1,TGTGCCAGCATGAAGACAGGGGAAGGCTATGGCTACACCTTC,CASMKTGEGYGYTF
.,12,TRBJ2-3,TRBV7-2,.,TGTGCCAGCAGCTCCCCTCCTAGTACGCAGTATTTT,CASSSPPSTQYF
.,16,TRBJ2-1,TRBV6-5,TRBD1,TGTGCCAGCAGTTACCAGGGACAGGGCGACTACAATGAGCAGTTCTTC,CASSYQGQGDYNEQFF
once,15,TRBJ2-1,TRBV6-5,TRBD1,TGTGCCAGCAGTTCCGGGACAGGGGTATACAATGAGCAGTTCTTC,CASSSGTGVYNEQFF
.,14,TRBJ1-6,TRBV3-1/TRBV3-2,TRBD1,TGTGCCAGCAGCCTGACAGGGGGCTCGAGGCCCCTCCACTTT,CASSLTGGSRPLHF
.,14,TRBJ1-1,TRBV7-9,TRBD1,TGTGCCAGCAGCGTGGGACAGGAGAACACTGAAGCTTTCTTT,CASSVGQENTEAFF
.,16,TRBJ2-2,TRBV28,TRBD1,TGTGCCAGCGGGGCCTGGACAGGGAGTGTCGCCGGGGAGCTGTTTTTT,CASGAWTGSVAGELFF
.,12,TRBJ2-5,TRBV24-1,.,TGTGCCACCAGTGATTTTCGGGAGACCCAGTACTTC,CATSDFRETQYF
.,13,TRBJ1-2,TRBV28,.,TGTGCCAGCAGTTTAATCCAGAACTATGGCTACACCTTC,CASSLIQNYGYTF
once,15,TRBJ1-2,TRBV27,TRBD1,TGTGCCAGCAGCAGAGGGGACAGGGGGGGGTATGGCTACACCTTC,CASSRGDRGGYGYTF
.,16,TRBJ1-2,TRBV5-6,TRBD1,TGTGCCAGCAGCTTGATAGTTTTCCAGGGGGCCGGTGGCTACACCTTC,CASSLIVFQGAGGYTF
.,14,TRBJ2-1,TRBV5-6,TRBD2,TGTGCCAGCACGGGACTAGCGGTATACAATGAGCAGTTCTTC,CASTGLAVYNEQFF
.,15,TRBJ2-1,TRBV2,.,TGTGCCAGCAGCCCGGACTCCAGCTCCTACAATGAGCAGTTCTTC,CASSPDSSSYNEQFF
few,15,TRBJ1-5,TRBV19,TRBD1,TGTGCCAGTAGTCCCTGGACAGGGGGTAATCAGCCCCAGCATTTT,CASSPWTGGNQPQHF
.,14,TRBJ2-7,TRBV9,.,TGTGCCAGCAGCCCCATCGGGGAGGCCTACGAGCAGTACTTC,CASSPIGEAYEQYF
.,15,TRBJ2-7,TRBV9,.,TGTGCCAGCAGCGTAGATGGGGGGTCCGCCTACGAGCAGTACTTC,CASSVDGGSAYEQYF
once,16,TRBJ1-4,TRBV6-6,TRBD1,TGTGCCAGCAGTCGATCAGGGGGTAGAGCTAATGAAAAACTGTTTTTT,CASSRSGGRANEKLFF
.,13,TRBJ2-5,TRBV7-9,.,TGTGCCAGCAGCTTTTCCAACGGAGAGACCCAGTACTTC,CASSFSNGETQYF
.,13,TRBJ1-4,TRBV3-1/TRBV3-2,.,TGTGCCAGCAGCCAAACAGGGTTCGAAAAACTGTTTTTT,CASSQTGFEKLFF
once,15,TRBJ1-5,TRBV7-8,TRBD1,TGTGCCAGCAGCTTAGAGGGACAGTGGAATGAGCCCCAGCATTTT,CASSLEGQWNEPQHF
once,16,TRBJ2-7,TRBV6-2/TRBV6-3,.,TGTGCCAGCAGTCTCCAAACCAACAGGGACCGGTACGAGCAGTACTTC,CASSLQTNRDRYEQYF